This T cell receptor beta chain was found in a study of STAT5B mutations in CD4+ large granular lymphocyte leukemia. The CDR3 is 12 amino acids. V was trimmed by 7 bases and J by 7 bases, leaving 11 bases between them. CDR1 is LNHDA, CDR2 SQIVND, per germline (reference sequence). In the authors' methods: The detection floor for productive clonotype frequency was 2.59 x 10-5. Produced via immunoSEQ multiplex PCR; TCRdb's table is partial and in-frame only. V and J calls and clone size follow that table, whereas D and trimming were derived from the DNA. The sample includes under 40,000 clones, nearly 80% of them seen just once.

The sequence came from a human donor in good health. The sequenced sample consisted of CD4+ T cells from blood buffy coats. This chain uses TRBV19 with TRBJ1-5, with D maybe TRBD1 (5 bases). As DNA, the CDR3 is TGTGCCAGTAACCGGAGGGACCAGCCCCAGCATTTT. This sequence encodes CASNRRDQPQHF.